This TCR beta chain stems from a study of human T cells and chemical hapten exposure. Study findings and constraints: All donors were alopecia patients, so their immunity may differ from that of healthy people.

Comments on this clonotype: As yet, its antigen is unknown.

CDR1 SGHTA and CDR2 FQGNSA come from the germline V gene. CDR3 length: 17 residues. V shed 6 bases and J shed 0 bases, with 17 bases lying between them. TCRdb re-derived calls from the RACE reads in MiXCR, one entry per CDR3 protein. The sample has under 300,000 distinct CDR3 sequences; 7.5% to 8% are singletons. Time point of the sample: pre-sensitization, week 0. Treatment defined: therapeutic diphenylcyclopropenone sensitization with weekly scalp DPC. Unseparated into fractions, whole blood served as the source from which total RNA was extracted. Material: whole blood, obtained in connection with sensitization to the hapten diphenylcyclopropenone (DPC). The TCR sequence derives from a man younger than 35 with alopecia areata. Some clones in this sample may be carry-over from other donors' samples. The chain joins TRBV7-2 to TRBJ1-4; D is unclear. DNA of the CDR3: TGTGCCAGCAGTAGAAAAGTACAACCGACAACTAATGAAAAACTGTTTTTT. It is translated as CASSRKVQPTTNEKLFF.